The rows below give T cell receptor beta chains drawn from one sample of a study of cytomegalovirus exposure and HLA in healthy donors. Profiling relied on immunoSEQ multiplex PCR, and the TCRdb table lists in-frame clones only, not all of them. The sample shows approximately 270,000 clones, about 90% of them seen only once. The sequencing sample was made of PBMCs. These receptors were collected from a woman aged 18-29 years in good health and CMV-seronegative. CDR3s include the opening cysteine and the closing phenylalanine or tryptophan. Each record gives: V gene, clone size, D gene, J gene, CDR3 protein, CDR3 DNA. A D gene is named only where the DNA matches it firmly. Some rows have no size entry. The others give once, few or many, or a class for an expanded clone.

TRBV27	.	TRBD2	TRBJ2-5	CASSTRTSSWETQYF	TGTGCCAGCAGTACCCGGACTAGCTCGTGGGAGACCCAGTACTTC
TRBV28	.	.	TRBJ2-3	CASRFPLGQGGTDTQYF	TGTGCCAGCAGGTTTCCCCTAGGACAGGGAGGGACAGATACGCAGTATTTT
TRBV13	.	.	TRBJ2-3	CASSLLRQTSSTDTQYF	TGTGCCAGCAGCCTCCTCCGACAGACCTCTAGCACAGATACGCAGTATTTT
TRBV4-2	.	TRBD2	TRBJ2-1	CASSQEVASGGRFEQFF	TGTGCCAGCAGCCAAGAGGTAGCCAGCGGGGGGCGCTTTGAGCAGTTCTTC
TRBV5-1	.	.	TRBJ2-1	CASSGDREANEQFF	TGCGCCAGCAGCGGCGACAGGGAGGCGAATGAGCAGTTCTTC
TRBV2	.	TRBD1	TRBJ1-5	CATHRDRGSNQPQHF	TGTGCCACACACCGGGACAGGGGAAGCAATCAGCCCCAGCATTTT
TRBV6-1	.	TRBD1	TRBJ2-2	CASSETHRGTGELFF	TGTGCCAGCAGTGAAACCCACAGGGGGACCGGGGAGCTGTTTTTT
TRBV10-2	.	TRBD2	TRBJ2-3	CASRLLAASTDTQYF	TGCGCCAGCAGGCTACTAGCGGCTAGCACAGATACGCAGTATTTT
TRBV5-8	.	.	TRBJ2-7	CASSQDFSYEQYF	TGTGCCAGCAGCCAAGACTTCTCCTACGAGCAGTACTTC
TRBV6-5	.	.	TRBJ1-2	CASSLLDGSLNGYTF	TGTGCCAGCAGTTTATTGGACGGGAGCCTCAATGGCTACACCTTC
TRBV18	.	.	TRBJ2-3	CASSPPEVDTQYF	TGTGCCAGCTCACCACCGGAGGTGGATACGCAGTATTTT
TRBV27	.	TRBD2	TRBJ2-6	CASSLQAGGLGANVLTF	TGTGCCAGCAGTTTGCAAGCGGGGGGGCTAGGGGCCAACGTCCTGACTTTC
TRBV27	.	.	TRBJ2-7	CASSPHIQGGGEYF	TGTGCCAGCAGTCCCCATATTCAAGGGGGGGGCGAATACTTC
TRBV2	.	TRBD1	TRBJ1-1	CASRPTGGSTAEAFF	TGTGCCAGCAGACCTACAGGGGGAAGTACGGCTGAAGCTTTCTTT
TRBV5-5	.	.	TRBJ1-1	CASSLHNSEAFF	TGTGCCAGCAGCTTGCATAACAGTGAAGCTTTCTTT
TRBV28	.	.	TRBJ1-2	CASSLRSLGYTF	TGTGCCAGCAGTTTAAGGAGTCTGGGCTACACCTTC
TRBV5-1	.	TRBD1	TRBJ1-1	CASSQGGTEAFF	TGCGCCAGCAGTCAGGGGGGCACTGAAGCTTTCTTT
TRBV28	.	.	TRBJ2-5	CASSFVQSQETQYF	TGTGCCAGCAGTTTCGTTCAGTCCCAAGAGACCCAGTACTTC
TRBV10-2	.	TRBD2	TRBJ2-2	CASSESGGASPGELFF	TGCGCCAGCAGTGAGAGCGGGGGGGCCTCCCCCGGGGAGCTGTTTTTT
TRBV7-6	.	TRBD1	TRBJ1-1	CASSLIQGAGTEAFF	TGTGCCAGCAGCTTAATACAGGGGGCAGGCACTGAAGCTTTCTTT
TRBV27	once	TRBD2	TRBJ2-7	CASRDSGTTYEQYF	TGTGCCAGCAGGGATAGCGGGACGACCTACGAGCAGTACTTC
TRBV4-2	.	.	TRBJ2-2	CASSQDRAVNTGELFF	TGTGCCAGCAGCCAAGACAGGGCGGTGAACACCGGGGAGCTGTTTTTT
TRBV7-3	.	TRBD1	TRBJ1-1	CASSYRTGGNTEAFF	TGTGCCAGCAGCTACAGGACAGGGGGGAACACTGAAGCTTTCTTT